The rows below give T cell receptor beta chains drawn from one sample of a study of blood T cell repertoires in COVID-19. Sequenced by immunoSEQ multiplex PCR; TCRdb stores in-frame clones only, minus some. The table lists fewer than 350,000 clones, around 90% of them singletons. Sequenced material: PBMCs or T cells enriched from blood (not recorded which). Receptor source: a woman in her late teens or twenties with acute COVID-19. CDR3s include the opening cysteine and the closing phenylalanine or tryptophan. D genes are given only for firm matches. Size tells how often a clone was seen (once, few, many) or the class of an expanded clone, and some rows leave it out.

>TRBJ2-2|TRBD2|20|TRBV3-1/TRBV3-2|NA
CASSPQASGRSRANTGELFF
TGTGCCAGCAGTCCCCAAGCTAGCGGGAGGTCCCGCGCGAACACCGGGGAGCTGTTTTTT
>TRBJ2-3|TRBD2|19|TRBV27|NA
CASSLSGTSGSRSTDTQYF
TGTGCCAGCAGTTTATCTGGGACTAGCGGGAGTCGGAGCACAGATACGCAGTATTTT
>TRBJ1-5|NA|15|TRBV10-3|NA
CAISERPLTSQPQHF
TGTGCCATCAGTGAGCGACCATTGACAAGTCAGCCCCAGCATTTT
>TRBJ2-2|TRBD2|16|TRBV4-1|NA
CASSLAGDRKAGELFF
TGCGCCAGCAGCCTTGCGGGAGATCGTAAGGCTGGGGAGCTGTTTTTT
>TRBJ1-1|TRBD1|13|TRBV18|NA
CASSSTGGAEAFF
TGTGCCAGCTCGTCGACAGGGGGTGCTGAAGCTTTCTTT
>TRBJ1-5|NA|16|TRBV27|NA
CASSFRGGLRNQPQHF
TGTGCCAGCAGTTTTCGGGGTGGGTTGCGCAATCAGCCCCAGCATTTT
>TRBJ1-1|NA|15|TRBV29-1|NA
CSVVPQGFKVTEAFF
TGCAGCGTTGTACCCCAGGGTTTTAAGGTCACTGAAGCTTTCTTT
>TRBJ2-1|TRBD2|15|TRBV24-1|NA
CATSDLAGAYNEQFF
TGTGCCACCAGTGATCTAGCGGGAGCTTACAATGAGCAGTTCTTC
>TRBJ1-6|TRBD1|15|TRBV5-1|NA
CASSFSLQGTSPLHF
TGCGCCAGCAGCTTTTCATTACAGGGGACTTCACCCCTCCACTTT
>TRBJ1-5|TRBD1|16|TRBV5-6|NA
CASTRQGARIAQPQHF
TGTGCCAGCACAAGACAGGGGGCGCGAATTGCTCAGCCCCAGCATTTT
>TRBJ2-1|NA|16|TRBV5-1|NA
CASSPVGGSIYNEQFF
TGCGCCAGCAGCCCCGTAGGGGGATCAATCTACAATGAGCAGTTCTTC
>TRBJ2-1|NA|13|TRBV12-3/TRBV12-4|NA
CASSITRIHEQFF
TGTGCCAGCAGCATCACCAGGATCCATGAGCAGTTCTTC
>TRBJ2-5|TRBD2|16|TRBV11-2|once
CASRATSGRSRETQYF
TGTGCCAGCAGAGCGACTAGCGGGAGATCCCGAGAGACCCAGTACTTC
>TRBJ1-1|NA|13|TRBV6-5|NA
CASRIKAGSEAFF
TGTGCCAGCAGAATCAAAGCTGGTTCCGAAGCTTTCTTT
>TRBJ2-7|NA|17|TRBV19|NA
CASSIGWTRRGAYEQYF
TGTGCCAGTAGTATTGGGTGGACAAGGCGGGGAGCCTACGAGCAGTACTTC
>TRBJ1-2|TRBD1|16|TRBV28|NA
CASRGAVGQPSYGYTF
TGTGCCAGCAGGGGCGCCGTGGGACAGCCGTCATATGGCTACACCTTC
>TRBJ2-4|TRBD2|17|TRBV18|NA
CASSQAGLAGGKNIQYF
TGTGCCAGCTCACAAGCGGGACTAGCGGGAGGGAAAAACATTCAGTACTTC
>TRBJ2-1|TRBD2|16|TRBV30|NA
CAWSADSGRTYNEQFF
TGTGCCTGGAGTGCGGATAGCGGGAGAACCTACAATGAGCAGTTCTTC
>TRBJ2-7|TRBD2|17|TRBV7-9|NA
CASSLGFSGGGPDEQYF
TGTGCCAGCAGCTTAGGTTTCTCTGGGGGAGGGCCCGACGAGCAGTACTTC
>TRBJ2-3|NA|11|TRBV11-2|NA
CASSSRGTQYF
TGTGCCAGCAGCTCGAGGGGGACGCAGTATTTT
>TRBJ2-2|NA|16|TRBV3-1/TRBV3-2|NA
CASSQWASENTGELFF
TGTGCCAGCAGTCAGTGGGCTAGCGAGAACACCGGGGAGCTGTTTTTT
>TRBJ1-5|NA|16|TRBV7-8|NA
CASSLGSGNSNQPQHF
TGTGCCAGCAGCTTAGGCTCAGGGAATAGCAATCAGCCCCAGCATTTT
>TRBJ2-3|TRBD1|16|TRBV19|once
CASSPGQGGIADTQYF
TGTGCCAGTAGTCCTGGACAGGGGGGAATTGCAGATACGCAGTATTTT
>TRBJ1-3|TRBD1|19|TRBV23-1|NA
CASTPRTVGEGQGGNTIYF
TGCGCCAGCACTCCAAGAACCGTCGGAGAAGGACAGGGGGGAAACACCATATATTTT
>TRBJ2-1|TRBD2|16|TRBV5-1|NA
CASSLVDGTSMDEQFF
TGCGCCAGCAGCTTGGTCGACGGGACTAGCATGGATGAGCAGTTCTTC
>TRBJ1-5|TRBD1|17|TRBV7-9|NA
CASSLSPGEDRDQPQHF
TGTGCCAGCAGCTTATCACCCGGGGAGGACAGGGATCAGCCCCAGCATTTT
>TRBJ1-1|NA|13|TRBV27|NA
CASSLFKNTEAFF
TGTGCCAGCAGTTTATTCAAGAACACTGAAGCTTTCTTT
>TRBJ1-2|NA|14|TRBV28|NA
CATPQSQGVEGYTF
TGTGCCACCCCCCAATCACAGGGAGTAGAGGGCTACACCTTC
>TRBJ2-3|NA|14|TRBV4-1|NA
CASTSGGDIDTQYF
TGCGCCAGCACCTCAGGTGGGGACATAGATACGCAGTATTTT
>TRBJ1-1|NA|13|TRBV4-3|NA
CASSQDRRLIAFF
TGCGCCAGCAGCCAAGACCGAAGACTGATAGCTTTCTTT
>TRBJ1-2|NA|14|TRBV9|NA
CASRAGAEPYGYTF
TGTGCCAGCAGGGCTGGGGCGGAACCATATGGCTACACCTTC
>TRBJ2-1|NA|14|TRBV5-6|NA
CASSLPGYGNEQFF
TGTGCCAGCAGCTTGCCGGGTTACGGGAATGAGCAGTTCTTC
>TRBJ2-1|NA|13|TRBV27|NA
CASSSLGFNEQFF
TGTGCCAGCAGCTCGCTAGGCTTCAATGAGCAGTTCTTC
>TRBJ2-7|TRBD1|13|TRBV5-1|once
CASSTTGAYEQYF
TGCGCCAGCAGCACCACAGGGGCCTACGAGCAGTACTTC
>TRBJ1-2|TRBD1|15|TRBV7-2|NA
CASSWTGGGHYGYTF
TGTGCCAGCAGCTGGACAGGGGGAGGGCACTATGGCTACACCTTC
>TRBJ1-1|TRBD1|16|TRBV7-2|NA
CASSYTKTGLGTEAFF
TGTGCCAGCAGCTACACTAAGACAGGGTTAGGGACTGAAGCTTTCTTT
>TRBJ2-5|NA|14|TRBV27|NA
CASSLYREGETQYF
TGTGCCAGCAGTCTGTACAGGGAGGGGGAGACCCAGTACTTC
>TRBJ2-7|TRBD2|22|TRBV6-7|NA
CASSYPMIPGQRTSGSSYEQYF
TGTGCCAGCAGTTACCCGATGATACCGGGACAGAGGACTAGCGGGTCCTCCTACGAGCAGTACTTC
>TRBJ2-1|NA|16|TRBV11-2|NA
CASRFPDNSDYNEQFF
TGTGCCAGCAGATTTCCCGACAACTCGGATTACAATGAGCAGTTCTTC
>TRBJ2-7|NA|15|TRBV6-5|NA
CASSSSGGGLYEQYF
TGTGCCAGCAGTTCTAGCGGAGGGGGTCTCTACGAGCAGTACTTC
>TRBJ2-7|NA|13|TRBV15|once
CATSSTSDYEQYF
TGTGCCACCAGCAGTACCAGCGACTACGAGCAGTACTTC
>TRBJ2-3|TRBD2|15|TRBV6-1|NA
CASTSSGRASDTQYF
TGTGCCAGCACCAGTAGCGGGAGGGCGTCAGATACGCAGTATTTT
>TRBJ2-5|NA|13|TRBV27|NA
CASSWGLQETQYF
TGTGCCAGCAGTTGGGGACTCCAAGAGACCCAGTACTTC
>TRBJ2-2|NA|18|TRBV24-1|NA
CATSDLKAEGYNTGELFF
TGTGCCACCAGTGATTTGAAGGCGGAGGGTTATAACACCGGGGAGCTGTTTTTT
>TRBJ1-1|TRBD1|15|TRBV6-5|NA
CASSRTGTGGTEAFF
TGTGCCAGCAGTCGAACCGGGACAGGGGGCACTGAAGCTTTCTTT
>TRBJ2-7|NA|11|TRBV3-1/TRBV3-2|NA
CASRPGFEQYF
TGTGCCAGCAGGCCAGGGTTCGAGCAGTACTTC
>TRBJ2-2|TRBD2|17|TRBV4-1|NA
CASSQVGLATNTGELFF
TGCGCCAGCAGCCAAGTGGGACTAGCGACGAACACCGGGGAGCTGTTTTTT